This T cell receptor beta chain came from a study of CD8 T cells in ankylosing spondylitis. This clonotype has at least ten counts. One entry per CDR3 protein results from TCRdb running MiXCR on the 5' RACE reads. Among 200,000 to 250,000 distinct CDR3 sequences listed, roughly 26% were seen once. The CDR3 length is 11 residues. Trimming took 3 bases from V and 4 from J, leaving 3 bases between them. The rearrangement links TRBV12-3 or TRBV12-4 to TRBJ1-1; D remains ambiguous. The sample taken for sequencing was blood, either unsorted or a sorted T cell fraction (not recorded which). This TCR was recovered from a male donor with ankylosing spondylitis or in good health (not recorded which). The CDR3 DNA is TGTGCCAGCAGTTTTCGCACTGAAGCTTTCTTT. Translating gives CASSFRTEAFF.